This is a list of T cell receptor beta chains from one sample in a study of human T cells and chemical hapten exposure. TCRdb re-called the RACE reads with MiXCR, one entry per CDR3 protein. The sample carries under 40,000 distinct CDR3 sequences, approximately 10% recorded once. The sample here was whole blood, taken in connection with sensitization to the hapten diphenylcyclopropenone (DPC). The receptor set was obtained from a man aged 50 or older with alopecia areata. Some clones in this sample may be carry-over from other donors' samples. The CDR3 runs from the conserved cysteine through the conserved F or W. Each record gives: CDR3 length, J gene, V gene, clone size, D gene, CDR3 DNA, CDR3 protein. The D gene is left open where the match is weak. Size tells how often a clone was seen (once, few, many) or the class of an expanded clone, and some rows leave it out.

16 | TRBJ2-3 | TRBV10-1 | few | TRBD1 | TGCGCCAGCAGTACACCGGGACAGGGGGCCACAGATACGCAGTATTTT | CASSTPGQGATDTQYF
13 | TRBJ1-1 | TRBV28 | few | TRBD1 | TGTGCCAGCGGGGACAGGATGAACACTGAAGCTTTCTTT | CASGDRMNTEAFF
14 | TRBJ1-5 | TRBV4-1 | . | TRBD1 | TGCGCCAGCAGCCAAGGCGACAGGGATCAGCCCCAGCATTTT | CASSQGDRDQPQHF
15 | TRBJ2-5 | TRBV15 | . | . | TGTGCCACCAGCAGAGATCCCGGACAGCAAGAGACCCAGTACTTC | CATSRDPGQQETQYF
14 | TRBJ1-2 | TRBV28 | . | . | TGTGCCAGCTATCCCGGGGGTTACCACTATGGCTACACCTTC | CASYPGGYHYGYTF
15 | TRBJ1-2 | TRBV27 | many | TRBD1 | TGTGCCAGCAGTTTCGCTCCTCCAGGGGGTTATGGCTACACCTTC | CASSFAPPGGYGYTF
16 | TRBJ2-4 | TRBV6-5 | many | . | TGTGCCAGCAGTTACTCCAGAACCGCAGCCAAAAACATTCAGTACTTC | CASSYSRTAAKNIQYF
13 | TRBJ2-2 | TRBV7-9 | many | TRBD1 | TGTGCCAGCCGGGACAGCATCACCGGGGAGCTGTTTTTT | CASRDSITGELFF
14 | TRBJ2-7 | TRBV12-3/TRBV12-4 | many | TRBD2 | TGTGCCAGCAGTTTATCAGGGAGGGGTCTCGAGCAGTACTTC | CASSLSGRGLEQYF
14 | TRBJ1-1 | TRBV5-1 | many | TRBD1 | TGCGCCAGCAGCCCCGGACAGGGGGTCACTGAAGCTTTCTTT | CASSPGQGVTEAFF
16 | TRBJ2-1 | TRBV7-2 | few | TRBD2 | TGTGCCAGCACCCTGGACGCGGGAGGGGGTTACAATGAGCAGTTCTTC | CASTLDAGGGYNEQFF
16 | TRBJ2-1 | TRBV27 | many | TRBD2 | TGTGCCAGCGGGAATAAATTAGCGGGAGTGAGAAATGAGCAGTTCTTC | CASGNKLAGVRNEQFF